This TCR beta chain was captured by sequencing in a study of cytomegalovirus exposure and HLA in healthy donors. Study context: Researchers previously reported finding fewer than 140 million unique TCR beta sequences from 170 million or so T cells.

Germline V gene lookup returns CDR1 MGHRA and CDR2 YSYEKL. Trimming took 1 base from V and 4 from J, leaving 11 bases between them. This CDR3 spans 15 amino acids. The PCR contained 60 Vbeta and 13 Jbeta primers. The repertoire was sequenced with immunoSEQ multiplex PCR; TCRdb's copy has only in-frame clones and lacks some. There are about 61,000 clones in the sample; around 87% occur only once, and 1.4% to 1.5% lies in the top ten. A note on this clone: What it binds is unknown.

Overall study results and limits: Overall, about 160 TCR beta chains were annotated as cytomegalovirus-associated. Reports indicate that TCR beta sequences accurately predicted the HLA-A and HLA-B alleles of most subjects. Earlier results showed most TCR beta V segments being productive about 87% or about 30% of the time.

The sequence derives from a man aged 18 to 30 in good health and CMV-seronegative. Input material: PBMCs. The V and J genes are TRBV4-1 and TRBJ2-1, with D maybe TRBD2 (7 bases). In nucleotides, the CDR3 is TGCGCCAGCAGCCAAGCGGGGGGACAATACAATGAGCAGTTCTTC. As protein: CASSQAGGQYNEQFF.